The 14 T cell receptor beta chains reported below all come from one sample, sequenced in a study of T cell clonotyping in hematopoietic cell transplantation. Assay: immunoSEQ multiplex PCR; the TCRdb copy retains only in-frame clones and omits some. The data show more than 10,000 clones, with about four fifths seen just once and 5.8% held by the top ten. Sequencing used PBMCs, obtained 100 days after allogeneic stem cell transplant. These receptors all come from a female patient aged 35 to 55 who had an allogeneic stem cell transplant from a related donor, so T cells may come from the graft donor. Some clones in this sample may be carry-over from other donors' samples.

The V call is TRBV2, the J call TRBJ2-3; maybe TRBD2 (6 bases). There are 16 residues in the CDR3. CDR1 is SNHLY and CDR2 is FYNNEI in the germline V gene. Trimming removed 5 bases at V and 0 bases at J, with 15 bases between. The CDR3 coding sequence is TGTGCCAGCAGTCGCGGGACTGTAACTAGCACAGATACGCAGTATTTT. It translates to CASSRGTVTSTDTQYF.

This clone was detected only a few times. V gene TRBV30 combines with J gene TRBJ2-7; D unresolved. This CDR3 contains 13 residues. V was trimmed by 2 bases and J by 4 bases, leaving 12 bases between them. From germline, CDR1 is GTSNPN and CDR2 SVGIG (reference sequence). The chain's CDR3 is CAWSNDGLYEQYF. The CDR3 nucleotides are TGTGCCTGGAGTAACGACGGCCTTTACGAGCAGTACTTC.

The CDR3 protein is CASSQVWGLPTYEQYF. In nucleotides, the CDR3 is TGCGCCAGCAGCCAAGTATGGGGACTACCCACCTACGAGCAGTACTTC. This chain uses TRBV4-3 with TRBJ2-7; 7 nucleotides align to TRBD2. Looked up from germline, CDR1 is LGHNA and CDR2 is YSLEER. The CDR3 spans 16 residues. V dropped 1 base and J dropped 2; count of bases not matched to a gene: 8.

This clone has only a few counts. The chain uses TRBV5-6 and TRBJ2-3, with D hard to call. CDR3 length equals 13 residues. The V end lost 4 bases, the J end lost 8 bases, and 14 bases lay between the germline ends. In germline, CDR1 is SGHDT, CDR2 YYEEEE. The DNA for the CDR3 is TGTGCCAGCAGCCAAGATCAGCCCACTACGCAGTATTTT. Encoded protein: CASSQDQPTTQYF.

The chain has TRBV16 and TRBJ2-7; D tentatively reads TRBD1 or TRBD2 (5 bases each). V was cut by 4 bases and J by 5 bases, with 15 bases left in between. The CDR3 totals 14 residues. Germline V gene data show CDR1 as KGHSY and CDR2 as FQNENV. This chain's CDR3 is CASSPYIRGNEQYF. CDR3 DNA: TGTGCCAGCAGCCCCTACATCCGGGGCAACGAGCAGTACTTC.

The chain joins TRBV30 to TRBJ1-6; 7 bases map to TRBD1. The CDR3 has 16 amino acids. CDR1 is GTSNPN, CDR2 SVGIG, per germline (reference sequence). Germline trimming cut 7 bases from V and 0 bases from J; bases unmatched to any gene: 9. The CDR3 spells CASSRRGHSYNSPLHF. The DNA for the CDR3 is TGTGCCTCCTCAAGGAGGGGGCACTCCTATAATTCACCCCTCCACTTT.

The chain links TRBV9 to TRBJ1-2, with 7 bases aligning to TRBD1. CDR1 and CDR2 (germline): SGDLS, YYNGEE. V dropped 3 bases and J dropped 8; count of bases not matched to a gene: 4. The CDR3 runs to 12 residues. The CDR3 sequence: CASSGGTAGYTF. CDR3 nucleotide sequence: TGTGCCAGCAGCGGGGGGACAGCGGGCTACACCTTC.

V gene TRBV7-6 combines with J gene TRBJ2-1; 8 nucleotides align to TRBD2. The CDR3 length is 17 residues. J lost 4 bases, V lost 3 bases, and 11 bases had no gene match. Germline CDR1 reads SGHVS; CDR2 reads FNYEAQ. The CDR3 nucleotides read TGTGCCAGCAGCTTGCAGGGTCAGCGGGAGAAGTACAATGAGCAGTTCTTC. This codes for CASSLQGQREKYNEQFF.

Here the CDR3 DNA reads TGCGCCAGCAGCTTGGATGGGGGACAGCCCCAGCATTTT. Protein: CASSLDGGQPQHF. The chain recombines TRBV5-1 with TRBJ1-5; possibly TRBD1 for D (5 bases). Germline lookup yields CDR1 SGHRS and CDR2 YFSETQ. This CDR3 has 13 amino acids. V dropped 0 bases and J dropped 7 bases, with 8 bases sitting between them.

This chain links TRBV19 with TRBJ1-1; D gene unclear. The V gene lost 5 bases and the J gene lost 3 bases, with 10 bases spanning the gap. Germline values: CDR1 LNHDA, CDR2 SQIVND (reference sequence). The length of the CDR3 is 13 residues. CDR3 coding DNA: TGTGCCAGTAGTTGGACCTGGGACACTGAAGCTTTCTTT. It is translated as CASSWTWDTEAFF.

The chain couples TRBV5-6 to TRBJ2-5, with 9 bases matching TRBD1. J was trimmed by 5 bases and V by 2 bases; bases with no gene match: 4. This CDR3 region has 14 residues. From germline, CDR1 is SGHDT and CDR2 YYEEEE. CDR3 bases: TGTGCCAGCAGCTTTGGACAGGGGCGGGAGACCCAGTACTTC. Its translation is CASSFGQGRETQYF.

The chain employs TRBV19 and TRBJ2-3, with 10 bases aligning to TRBD2. V trimming: 5 bases; J trimming: 4 bases; junction bases outside the gene matches: 6. The CDR3 runs 15 residues. CDR1 and CDR2 from the germline V gene are LNHDA and SQIVND (reference sequence). The CDR3 nucleotides read TGTGCCAGTAGTGTACTAGCGGGACGGTCAGATACGCAGTATTTT. Protein sequence: CASSVLAGRSDTQYF.

The rearrangement joins TRBV5-8 to TRBJ1-2; perhaps TRBD1 as D (5 bases). Germline CDR1 reads SGHTS; CDR2 reads YDEGEE. V was cut by 9 bases and J by 4 bases, with 10 bases left in between. The CDR3 is 11 amino acids. The CDR3 sequence: CANPTAYGYTF. CDR3 nucleotides: TGTGCCAACCCGACAGCCTATGGCTACACCTTC. The full variable domain, in which reference TRBV5-8 and TRBJ1-2 provide the parts outside the CDR3, is EAGVTQSPTHLIKTRGQQATLRCSPISGHTSVYWYQQALGLGLQFLLWYDEGEERNRGNFPPRFSGRQFPNYSSELNVNALELEDSALYLCANPTAYGYTFGSGTRLTVV.

The chain is built from TRBV11-1 and TRBJ2-7; TRBD1 agrees at 11 bases. V lost 4 bases and J lost 6; bases outside the gene matches: 11. CDR3 length equals 16 residues. CDR1 is SGHAT, CDR2 FQDESV, per germline (reference sequence). The CDR3 nucleotides are TGTGCCAGCAGCTCCCGGGACAGGGGGATTCTAGGCGAGCAGTACTTC. This encodes CASSSRDRGILGEQYF.